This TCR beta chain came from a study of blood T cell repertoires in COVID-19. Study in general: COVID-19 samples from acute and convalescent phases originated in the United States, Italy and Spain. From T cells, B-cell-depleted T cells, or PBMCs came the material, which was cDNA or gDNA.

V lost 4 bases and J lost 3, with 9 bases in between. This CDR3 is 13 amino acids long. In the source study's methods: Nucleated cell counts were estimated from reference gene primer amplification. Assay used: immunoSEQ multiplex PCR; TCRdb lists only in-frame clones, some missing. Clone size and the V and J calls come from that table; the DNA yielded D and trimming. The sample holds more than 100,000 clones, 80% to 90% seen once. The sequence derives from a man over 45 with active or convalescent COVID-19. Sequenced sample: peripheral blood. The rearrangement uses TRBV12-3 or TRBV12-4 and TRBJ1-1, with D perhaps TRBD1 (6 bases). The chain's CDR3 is CASSSTGHTEAFF. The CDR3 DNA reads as TGTGCCAGCAGTTCTACAGGGCACACTGAAGCTTTCTTT.